This T cell receptor (beta chain) was recovered during a study of cytomegalovirus exposure and HLA in healthy donors. Study-wide results and limits: With further analysis later on, most CMV-associated TCR beta chains appeared HLA-restricted.

Points on this clone: The antigen is unknown.

Researchers ran the PCR with 60 Vbeta and 13 Jbeta primers. Profiled with immunoSEQ multiplex PCR; TCRdb holds only in-frame clones, not every one. The top ten hold approximately 2.4% of the sample, which has about 100,000 clones, 75% to 90% seen once. This CDR3 has 18 amino acids. Looked up from germline, CDR1 is SGHTA and CDR2 is FQGNSA. The V end was cut by 3 bases, the J end by 1 base, with 20 bases between. The specimen was PBMCs. The TCR originated in a man aged 35 to 55 in good health and CMV-seronegative. The gene calls are TRBV7-2 and TRBJ2-3; tentative D call: TRBD1 (6 bases). The DNA of the CDR3 is TGTGCCAGCAGCTTCCGCCCAACAGGGTACCTCGGCACAGATACGCAGTATTTT. Translating gives CASSFRPTGYLGTDTQYF.